Below, 24 T cell receptor beta chains from the same sample are listed, as sequenced in a study of T cells in localized non-small cell lung cancer. Profiling relied on immunoSEQ multiplex PCR, and the TCRdb table lists in-frame clones only, not all of them. Of 15,000 to 20,000 clones detected, around 91% appear once; the ten largest clones hold roughly 9.1%. Sequenced material: peripheral blood, taken before any cancer treatment. Receptors were obtained from a man between 35 and 75 years old with stage I lung adenocarcinoma.

The chain carries TRBV28 and TRBJ1-2; TRBD1 is a possible D gene (5 bases). The CDR3 consists of 13 residues. Germline V lookup: CDR1 MDHEN, CDR2 SYDVKM. Between the trimmed V and J ends, which lost 7 bases and 8 bases, there was a span of 17 bases. In nucleotides, the CDR3 is TGTGCCAGCACCTTCGGTGGGGCCTACGGCTACACCTTC. Protein: CASTFGGAYGYTF.

The chain links TRBV18 to TRBJ2-2; 8 nucleotides match TRBD1. Trimming took 3 bases from V and 1 from J; bases not matched to a gene: 4. The length of the CDR3 is 16 residues. Germline assignment: CDR1 KGHSH and CDR2 LQKENI. Here the CDR3 reads CASSPGTGLNTGELFF. The CDR3 DNA reads as TGTGCCAGCTCACCTGGGACAGGATTGAACACCGGGGAGCTGTTTTTT.

This clone was observed once. The chain joins TRBV18 to TRBJ2-1; TRBD1 aligns across 12 bases. This CDR3 contains 19 residues. Germline assignment: CDR1 KGHSH and CDR2 LQKENI. The ends lost 4 bases at V and 1 base at J; junction bases unmatched: 11. The CDR3 protein is CASSRGTGGASGSYNEQFF. The DNA for the CDR3 is TGTGCCAGCTCACGAGGGACAGGGGGCGCATCTGGTTCCTACAATGAGCAGTTCTTC. The full variable domain, rest sourced from reference TRBV18 and TRBJ2-1, is NAGVMQNPRHLVRRRGQEARLRCSPMKGHSHVYWYRQLPEEGLKFMVYLQKENIIDESGMPKERFSAEFPKEGPSILRIQQVVRGDSAAYFCASSRGTGGASGSYNEQFFGPGTRLTVL.

This clone has a single count. The chain couples TRBV7-2 to TRBJ2-7, with a tentative D call TRBD2 (6 bases). Trimming left V 7 bases short and J 6 bases short, with 16 bases between. The germline CDR1 and CDR2 sequences are SGHTA and FQGNSA. The CDR3 runs to 13 residues. The CDR3 loop reads CASTYGGSAEQYF. The CDR3 DNA reads as TGTGCCAGCACTTATGGGGGGTCCGCCGAGCAGTACTTC. The whole variable domain, remainder taken from reference TRBV7-2 and TRBJ2-7, is GAGVSQSPSNKVTEKGKDVELRCDPISGHTALYWYRQSLGQGLEFLIYFQGNSAPDKSGLPSDRFSAERTGGSVSTLTIQRTQQEDSAVYLCASTYGGSAEQYFGPGTRLTVT.

The chain carries TRBV11-3 and TRBJ1-1; D is perhaps TRBD1 (5 bases). Germline V gene data show CDR1 as SGHNT and CDR2 as YENEEA. The CDR3 consists of 13 residues. Trimming shortened V by 3 bases and J by 1 base, and 6 bases separated the two germline ends. The DNA of the CDR3 is TGTGCCAGCAGCTTTGGACAGAACACTGAAGCTTTCTTT. The encoded protein is CASSFGQNTEAFF.

The V call is TRBV7-2, the J call TRBJ2-1; D unresolved. The CDR3 extends over 14 amino acids. Germline assignment: CDR1 SGHTA and CDR2 FQGNSA. V was clipped by 5 bases and J by 3 bases, with 11 bases between them. The CDR3 region has the DNA TGTGCCAGCAGCCGACAAGAGCTCTACAATGAGCAGTTCTTC. Encoded protein: CASSRQELYNEQFF.

The V call is TRBV27, the J call TRBJ1-2; D call uncertain. V was pared by 6 bases and J by 1 base, with 9 bases between. The V gene's germline CDR1 is MNHEY and CDR2 SMNVEV (reference sequence). There are 13 residues in the CDR3. This chain's CDR3 is CASSPGINYGYTF. The DNA for the CDR3 is TGTGCCAGCAGCCCCGGGATTAACTATGGCTACACCTTC.

The chain has TRBV28 and TRBJ2-5, with TRBD1 identical over 10 bases. V shed 5 bases, J shed 3 bases, and the junction held 6 bases outside the gene matches. Looked up from germline, CDR1 is MDHEN and CDR2 is SYDVKM. CDR3 length: 15 amino acids. In DNA, the CDR3 is TGTGCCAGCAGTACCCCGGGACAGGGGAAAGAGACCCAGTACTTC. This encodes CASSTPGQGKETQYF.

J is TRBJ2-7 and V is TRBV5-6; 9 bases line up with TRBD1. The trim removed 2 bases at V and 3 bases at J, leaving 6 bases unmatched. CDR1 SGHDT and CDR2 YYEEEE come from the germline V gene. The CDR3 spans 15 residues. CDR3 nucleotides: TGTGCCAGCAGCTTAGAGGGACAGGGCATCTACGAGCAGTACTTC. Translation gives CASSLEGQGIYEQYF.

The V gene is TRBV4-2, the J gene TRBJ1-2; 8 nucleotides line up with TRBD1. The CDR3 consists of 15 residues. Looked up from germline, CDR1 is LGHNA and CDR2 is YNFKEQ. Unmatched junction bases numbered 7, after V lost 1 base and J lost 6 bases. CDR3 region: CASSQGTGWMDGYTF. The DNA of the CDR3 is TGTGCCAGCAGCCAAGGGACAGGGTGGATGGATGGCTACACCTTC.

The rearrangement uses TRBV6-1 and TRBJ1-2; D remains ambiguous. This CDR3 is 14 amino acids long. The V end lost 0 bases, the J end lost 5 bases, and 10 bases lay between the germline ends. Germline-derived CDR1 and CDR2 are MNHNS and SASEGT. The chain's CDR3 is CASSEALTDYGYTF. In DNA form, the CDR3 reads TGTGCCAGCAGTGAAGCATTAACGGATTATGGCTACACCTTC.

This chain uses TRBV19 with TRBJ2-2, with unresolved D. CDR3 length: 12 amino acids. V was cut by 5 bases and J by 7 bases, with 8 bases left in between. CDR1 and CDR2 from the germline V gene are LNHDA and SQIVND (reference sequence). The CDR3 nucleotides read TGTGCCAGTAGTCCCCCGAGCGGGGAGCTGTTTTTT. Amino acids: CASSPPSGELFF. The full variable domain, with the rest looked up from reference TRBV19 and TRBJ2-2, is DGGITQSPKYLFRKEGQNVTLSCEQNLNHDAMYWYRQDPGQGLRLIYYSQIVNDFQKGDIAEGYSVSREKKESFPLTVTSAQKNPTAFYLCASSPPSGELFFGEGSRLTVL.

The rearrangement joins TRBV4-1 to TRBJ2-1, with 10 bases that match TRBD2. Per germline, CDR1 MGHRA and CDR2 YSYEKL. With V trimmed by 1 base and J by 9 bases, 6 bases remained unmatched. There are 15 residues in the CDR3. This CDR3 is CASSQGTSGIGEQFF. The CDR3 DNA reads as TGCGCCAGCAGCCAAGGCACTAGCGGGATCGGTGAGCAGTTCTTC.

A single count supports this clone. This rearrangement joins TRBV6-1 to TRBJ1-1; TRBD1 matches 7 bases. The CDR3 extends over 14 amino acids. Looked up from germline, CDR1 is MNHNS and CDR2 is SASEGT. V lost 6 bases to trimming and J lost 3 bases; unmatched junction nucleotides: 7. The CDR3 region is CASRYDRADTEAFF. Here the CDR3 DNA reads TGTGCCAGCAGGTACGACAGGGCCGACACTGAAGCTTTCTTT.

This chain connects TRBV6-6 to TRBJ1-5; D is unclear. Trimming took 4 bases from V and 5 from J, leaving 15 bases between them. The CDR3 length is 15 residues. Germline V gene data show CDR1 as MNHNY and CDR2 as SVGAGI (reference sequence). The CDR3 DNA sequence: TGTGCCAGCAGTTCGTCAGGAGGGAGGGATCAGCCCCAGCATTTT. This gives the protein CASSSSGGRDQPQHF.

This chain connects TRBV27 to TRBJ1-2, with D hard to call. The V gene's germline CDR1 is MNHEY and CDR2 SMNVEV (reference sequence). The CDR3 contains 15 residues. Trimming shortened V by 5 bases and J by 1 base, and 14 bases separated the two germline ends. CDR3 in amino acids: CASSPLTAVNYGYTF. Here the CDR3 DNA reads TGTGCCAGCAGTCCTTTAACGGCGGTTAACTATGGCTACACCTTC.

This sequence joins TRBV6-1 and TRBJ2-7, with unresolved D. The germline V gene has CDR1 MNHNS and CDR2 SASEGT. The length of the CDR3 is 11 residues. Trimming removed 7 bases at V and 7 bases at J, with 11 bases between. This CDR3 is CASTGGIEQYF. The DNA for the CDR3 is TGTGCCAGCACAGGCGGTATAGAGCAGTACTTC.

The rearrangement uses TRBV19 and TRBJ2-1; possible D gene TRBD2, 5 bases. Deletions cut 5 bases from V and 2 bases from J, with 22 bases between. The CDR3 consists of 18 residues. CDR1 is LNHDA, CDR2 SQIVND, per germline (reference sequence). The CDR3 nucleotides read TGTGCCAGTAGTCGTTTCCCCCCAACTAGTGGGACCTACAATGAGCAGTTCTTC. Translating gives CASSRFPPTSGTYNEQFF.

This clone occurred once. The gene calls are TRBV5-6 and TRBJ1-5; D not resolved. The CDR3 sequence is 16 residues long. Trimming took off 2 bases at V and 3 bases at J, with 15 bases between the two ends. Germline CDR1 SGHDT, CDR2 YYEEEE. The CDR3 DNA reads TGTGCCAGCAGCTTAAAGGGAGGGTCTTACAATCAGCCCCAGCATTTT. This translates into CASSLKGGSYNQPQHF.

The gene calls are TRBV18 and TRBJ1-2; TRBD1 might be the D (5 bases). The V end lost 3 bases, the J end lost 3 bases, and 8 bases lay between the germline ends. The germline CDR1 and CDR2 sequences are KGHSH and LQKENI. The CDR3 contains 13 residues. The DNA for the CDR3 is TGTGCCAGCTCACCCAGGGAGGACTATGGCTACACCTTC. Its protein is CASSPREDYGYTF.

The V gene is TRBV11-3, the J gene TRBJ2-5; 14 bases fit TRBD2. The CDR3 length is 16 residues. The germline V gene encodes CDR1 SGHNT and CDR2 YENEEA. V trimming: 5 bases; J trimming: 2 bases; junction bases outside the gene matches: 4. The chain's CDR3 is CASSPGLAGAQETQYF. The DNA for the CDR3 is TGTGCCAGCAGCCCGGGACTAGCGGGGGCTCAAGAGACCCAGTACTTC. The full variable domain, its missing parts supplied by reference TRBV11-3 and TRBJ2-5, is EAGVVQSPRYKIIEKKQPVAFWCNPISGHNTLYWYLQNLGQGPELLIRYENEEAVDDSQLPKDRFSAERLKGVDSTLKIQPAELGDSAVYLCASSPGLAGAQETQYFGPGTRLLVL.

CDR3 coding DNA: TGCAGTGCTCCCTCTGGCTACGAGCAGTACTTC. Encoded protein: CSAPSGYEQYF. The chain uses TRBV20-1 and TRBJ2-7; D call uncertain. The CDR3 extends over 11 amino acids. Germline CDR1 is DFQATT and CDR2 is SNEGSKA (reference sequence). Between the trimmed V and J ends, which lost 5 bases and 3 bases, there was a span of 8 bases.

The genes are TRBV18 and TRBJ1-1; TRBD1 matches at 8 bases. V lost 6 bases to trimming and J lost 5 bases; unmatched junction nucleotides: 14. CDR3 length: 16 amino acids. CDR1 is KGHSH, CDR2 LQKENI, per germline. This CDR3 reads CASSQLPRDRNTEAFF. The CDR3 coding sequence is TGTGCCAGCTCCCAATTGCCAAGGGACAGGAATACTGAAGCTTTCTTT.

This chain joins TRBV4-1 and TRBJ2-7; D not resolved. V was clipped by 4 bases and J by 1 base, with 11 bases between them. Germline V CDR1 and CDR2: MGHRA, YSYEKL. The CDR3 runs 14 residues. The CDR3 bases are TGCGCCAGCAGCCCTGGGCCTCTATCCTACGAGCAGTACTTC. Its protein product is CASSPGPLSYEQYF.